This T cell receptor (beta chain) originates from a study of blood T cell repertoires in COVID-19. Turning to the study itself: Whether acute or convalescent, the COVID-19 samples came from the United States, Italy and Spain. The cDNA or gDNA used as material had been derived from T cells, B-cell-depleted T cells, or PBMCs.

The method was immunoSEQ multiplex PCR; TCRdb's version includes in-frame clones alone and lacks a portion of them. The sample yields 40,000 to 55,000 clones, more than 90% seen once. The CDR3 is 14 residues long. Germline trimming cut 5 bases from V and 7 bases from J; bases unmatched to any gene: 7. CDR1 is SGHRS, CDR2 YFSETQ, per germline. The sequencing input was peripheral blood. This chain joins TRBV5-1 and TRBJ2-1; 9 bases match TRBD2. The TCR comes from a human donor in a cohort sampled during active COVID-19. The CDR3 loop reads CASRGRGGSNEQFF. DNA of the CDR3: TGCGCCAGCAGAGGGCGGGGGGGCTCGAATGAGCAGTTCTTC.